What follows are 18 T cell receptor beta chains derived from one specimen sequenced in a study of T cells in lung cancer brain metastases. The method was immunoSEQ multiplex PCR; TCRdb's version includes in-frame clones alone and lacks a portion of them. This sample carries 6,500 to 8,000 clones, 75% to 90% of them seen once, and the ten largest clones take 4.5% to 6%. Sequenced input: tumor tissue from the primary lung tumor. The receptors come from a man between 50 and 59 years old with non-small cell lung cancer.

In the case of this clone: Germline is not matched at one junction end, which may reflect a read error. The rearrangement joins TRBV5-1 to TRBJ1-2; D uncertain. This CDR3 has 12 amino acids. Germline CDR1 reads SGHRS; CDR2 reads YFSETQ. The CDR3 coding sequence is TGCGCCAGCAGCTTGGAGGGAGTGACGGAAATCTTC. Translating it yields CASSLEGVTEIF.

The CDR3 sequence is CASSQDGGSGVSNTQYF. CDR3 nucleotides: TGTGCCAGCAGCCAAGATGGGGGTAGCGGGGTTTCAAATACGCAGTATTTT. The rearrangement links TRBV4-2 to TRBJ2-3, with TRBD2 matching over 8 bases. CDR1 LGHNA and CDR2 YNFKEQ come from the germline V gene. This CDR3 contains 17 residues. V lost 0 bases and J lost 7; bases outside the gene matches: 12.

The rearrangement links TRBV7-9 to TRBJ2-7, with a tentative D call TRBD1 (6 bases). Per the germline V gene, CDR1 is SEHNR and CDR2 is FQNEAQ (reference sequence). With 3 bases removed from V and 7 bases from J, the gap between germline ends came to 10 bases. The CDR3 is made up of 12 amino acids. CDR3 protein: CASSFQRGEQYF. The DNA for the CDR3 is TGTGCCAGCAGCTTTCAGAGGGGGGAGCAGTACTTC.

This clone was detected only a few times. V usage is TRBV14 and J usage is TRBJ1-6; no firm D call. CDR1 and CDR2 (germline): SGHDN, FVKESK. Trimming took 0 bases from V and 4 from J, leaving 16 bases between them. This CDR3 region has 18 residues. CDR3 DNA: TGTGCCAGCAGCCAAGATATGGCCAAAAAGCTTTATAATTCACCCCTCCACTTT. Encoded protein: CASSQDMAKKLYNSPLHF. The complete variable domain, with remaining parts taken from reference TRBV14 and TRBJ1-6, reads EAGVTQFPSHSVIEKGQTVTLRCDPISGHDNLYWYRRVMGKEIKFLLHFVKESKQDESGMPNNRFLAERTGGTYSTLKVQPAELEDSGVYFCASSQDMAKKLYNSPLHFGNGTRLTVT.

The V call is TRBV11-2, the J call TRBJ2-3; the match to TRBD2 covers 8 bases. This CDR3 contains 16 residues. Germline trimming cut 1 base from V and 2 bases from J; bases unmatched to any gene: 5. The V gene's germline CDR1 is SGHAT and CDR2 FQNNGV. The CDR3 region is CASSLAAGVNTDTQYF. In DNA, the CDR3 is TGTGCCAGCAGCTTAGCAGCGGGGGTGAACACAGATACGCAGTATTTT.

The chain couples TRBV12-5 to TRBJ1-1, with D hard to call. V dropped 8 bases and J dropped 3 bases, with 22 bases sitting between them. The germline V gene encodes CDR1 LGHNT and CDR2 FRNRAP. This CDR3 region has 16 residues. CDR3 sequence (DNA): TGTGCTAGTTCCAACCTGACGCCTCCTCGTTACACTGAAGCTTTCTTT. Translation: CASSNLTPPRYTEAFF.

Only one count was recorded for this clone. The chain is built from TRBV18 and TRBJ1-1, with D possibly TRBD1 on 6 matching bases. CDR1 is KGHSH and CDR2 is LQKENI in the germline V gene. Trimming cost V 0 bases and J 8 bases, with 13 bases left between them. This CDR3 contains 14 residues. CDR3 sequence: CASSPPLEGVEAFF. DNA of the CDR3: TGTGCCAGCTCACCACCACTTGAGGGGGTCGAAGCTTTCTTT.

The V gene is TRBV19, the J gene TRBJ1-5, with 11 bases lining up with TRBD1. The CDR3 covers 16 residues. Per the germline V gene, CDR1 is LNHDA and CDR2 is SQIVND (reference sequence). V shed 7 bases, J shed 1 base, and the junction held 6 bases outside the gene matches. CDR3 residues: CASNEGQGVSNQPQHF. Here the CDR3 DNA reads TGTGCCAGTAACGAGGGACAGGGGGTGAGCAATCAGCCCCAGCATTTT.

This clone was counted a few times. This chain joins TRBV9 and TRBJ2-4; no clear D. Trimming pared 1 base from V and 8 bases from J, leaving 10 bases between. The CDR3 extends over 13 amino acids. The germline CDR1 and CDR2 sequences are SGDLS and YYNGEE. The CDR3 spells CASSVSPTDIQYF. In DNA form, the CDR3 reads TGTGCCAGCAGCGTATCTCCGACGGACATTCAGTACTTC.

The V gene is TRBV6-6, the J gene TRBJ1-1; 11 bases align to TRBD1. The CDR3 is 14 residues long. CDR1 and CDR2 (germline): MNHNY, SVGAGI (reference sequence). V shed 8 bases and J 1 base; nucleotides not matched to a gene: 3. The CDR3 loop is CASGQGAGNTEAFF. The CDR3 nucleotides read TGTGCCAGCGGACAGGGGGCGGGGAACACTGAAGCTTTCTTT.

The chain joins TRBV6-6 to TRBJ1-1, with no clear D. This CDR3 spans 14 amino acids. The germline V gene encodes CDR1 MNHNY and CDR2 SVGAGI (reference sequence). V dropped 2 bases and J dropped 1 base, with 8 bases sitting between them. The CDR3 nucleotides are TGTGCCAGCAGTTACCCTTCTCAGAACACTGAAGCTTTCTTT. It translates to CASSYPSQNTEAFF.

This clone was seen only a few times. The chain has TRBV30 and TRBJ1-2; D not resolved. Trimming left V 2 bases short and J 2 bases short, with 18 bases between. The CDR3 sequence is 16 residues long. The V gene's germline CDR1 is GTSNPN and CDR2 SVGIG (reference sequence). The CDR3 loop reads CAWSLAGRPFNYGYTF. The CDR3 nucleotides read TGTGCCTGGAGTTTGGCTGGCAGGCCATTCAACTATGGCTACACCTTC.

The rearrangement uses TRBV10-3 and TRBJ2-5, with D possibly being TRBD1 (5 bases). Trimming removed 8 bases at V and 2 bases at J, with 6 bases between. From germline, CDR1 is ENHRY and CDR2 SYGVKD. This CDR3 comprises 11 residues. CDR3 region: CAIGAQETQYF. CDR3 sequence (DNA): TGTGCCATCGGGGCGCAAGAGACCCAGTACTTC.

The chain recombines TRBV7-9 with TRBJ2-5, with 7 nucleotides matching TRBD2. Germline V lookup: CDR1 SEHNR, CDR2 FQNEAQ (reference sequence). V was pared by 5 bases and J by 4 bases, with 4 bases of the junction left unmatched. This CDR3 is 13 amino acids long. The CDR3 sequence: CASSLWGGETQYF. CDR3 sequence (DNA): TGTGCCAGCAGCCTGTGGGGGGGAGAGACCCAGTACTTC.

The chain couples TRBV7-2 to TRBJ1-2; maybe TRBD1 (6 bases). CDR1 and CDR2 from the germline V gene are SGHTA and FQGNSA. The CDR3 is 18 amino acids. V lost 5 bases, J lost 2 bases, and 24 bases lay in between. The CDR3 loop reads CASSPSGQSGTLNYGYTF. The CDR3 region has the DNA TGTGCCAGCAGCCCCTCCGGACAGTCCGGTACCCTAAACTATGGCTACACCTTC.

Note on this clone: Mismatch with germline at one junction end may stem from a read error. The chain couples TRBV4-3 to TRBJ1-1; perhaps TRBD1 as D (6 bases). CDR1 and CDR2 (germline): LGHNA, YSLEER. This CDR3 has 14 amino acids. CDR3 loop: CASSQGGLNTEAFF. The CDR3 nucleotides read TGCGCCAGCAGTCAAGGGGGGCTGAACACTGAAGCTTTCTTT.

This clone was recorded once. CDR3 sequence: CAWSSLGAANEKLFF. Written as DNA, the CDR3 is TGTGCCTGGAGTTCACTAGGGGCAGCTAATGAAAAACTGTTTTTT. V and J are TRBV30 and TRBJ1-4, with D maybe TRBD1 (5 bases). The CDR3 totals 15 residues. Trimming stripped 2 bases from V and 3 bases from J, with 13 bases between. The germline CDR1 and CDR2 sequences are GTSNPN and SVGIG (reference sequence).

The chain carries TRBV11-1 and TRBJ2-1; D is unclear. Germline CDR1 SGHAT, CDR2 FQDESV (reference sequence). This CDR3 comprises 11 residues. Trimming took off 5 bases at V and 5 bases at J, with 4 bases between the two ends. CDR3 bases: TGTGCCAGCAGCCAAGACAATGAGCAGTTCTTC. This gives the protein CASSQDNEQFF.